This T cell receptor (beta chain) is from a study of T cells after posttransplantation cyclophosphamide. Repertoires were generated with immunoSEQ multiplex PCR, while TCRdb's copy carries only in-frame clones and drops some. The sample holds 40,000 to 60,000 clones, and no clone turns up only once. This clone showed up many times. The antigen is undetermined. On the day of bone marrow donation, the related graft donor provided peripheral blood. Study-wide results and limits: TRB clonality was highly associated with recipient CMV seropositivity and reactivation. TRB overlap between skin or GI tissue T cells and blood was limited. Later post-transplant blood repertoires were often dominated by donor CD8+ memory clones.

V was cut by 5 bases and J by 3 bases, with 7 bases left in between. This CDR3 is 12 amino acids long. Per germline, CDR1 MNHNY and CDR2 SVGAGI (reference sequence). The sample was PBMCs. The rearrangement uses TRBV6-6 and TRBJ2-5; TRBD1 might be the D (5 bases). The clonotype comes from a man aged 40-49 years in good health, CMV-negative, and a related stem cell transplant donor. CDR3 nucleotide sequence: TGTGCCAGCAGTGAGACAGAAGAGACCCAGTACTTC. Translation gives CASSETEETQYF.